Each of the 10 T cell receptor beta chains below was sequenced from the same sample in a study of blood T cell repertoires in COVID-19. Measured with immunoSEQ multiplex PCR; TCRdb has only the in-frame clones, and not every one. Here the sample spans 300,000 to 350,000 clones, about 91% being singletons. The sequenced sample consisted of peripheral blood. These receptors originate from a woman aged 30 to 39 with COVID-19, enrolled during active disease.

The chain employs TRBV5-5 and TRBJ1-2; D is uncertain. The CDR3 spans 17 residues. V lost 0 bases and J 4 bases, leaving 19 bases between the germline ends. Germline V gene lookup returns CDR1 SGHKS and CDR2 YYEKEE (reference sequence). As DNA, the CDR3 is TGTGCCAGCAGCTTGGGCGGCCAGATCCTCTCCGCCTATGGCTACACCTTC. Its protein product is CASSLGGQILSAYGYTF.

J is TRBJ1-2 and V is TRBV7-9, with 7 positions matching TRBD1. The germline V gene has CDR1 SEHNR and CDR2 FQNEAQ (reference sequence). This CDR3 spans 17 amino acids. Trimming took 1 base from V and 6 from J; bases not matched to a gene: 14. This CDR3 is CASSLVQGTGVDHGYTF. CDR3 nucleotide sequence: TGTGCCAGCAGCTTAGTTCAGGGTACAGGGGTCGACCATGGCTACACCTTC.

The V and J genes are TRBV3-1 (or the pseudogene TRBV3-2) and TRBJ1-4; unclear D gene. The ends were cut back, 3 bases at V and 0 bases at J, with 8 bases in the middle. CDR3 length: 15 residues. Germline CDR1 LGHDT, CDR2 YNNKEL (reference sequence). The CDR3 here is CASSHRTTTNEKLFF. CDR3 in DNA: TGTGCCAGCAGCCATCGCACAACAACTAATGAAAAACTGTTTTTT.

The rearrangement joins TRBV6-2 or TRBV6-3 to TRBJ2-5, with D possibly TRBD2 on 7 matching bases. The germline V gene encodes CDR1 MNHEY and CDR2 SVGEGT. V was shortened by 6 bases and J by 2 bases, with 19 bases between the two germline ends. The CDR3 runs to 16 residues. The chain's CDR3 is CASSPEGRGSQETQYF. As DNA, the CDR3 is TGTGCCAGCAGCCCCGAAGGGAGGGGGTCTCAAGAGACCCAGTACTTC.

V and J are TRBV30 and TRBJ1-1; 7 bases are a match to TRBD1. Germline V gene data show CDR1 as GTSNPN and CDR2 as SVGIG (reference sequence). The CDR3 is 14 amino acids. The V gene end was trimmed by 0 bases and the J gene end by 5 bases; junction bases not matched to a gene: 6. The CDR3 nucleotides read TGTGCCTGGAGTGTAGGAGGCAGGGGGACTGAAGCTTTCTTT. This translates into CAWSVGGRGTEAFF.

In DNA form, the CDR3 reads TGTGCCAGCAGTTACACTGCCGTGTGGTCTAACTATGGCTACACCTTC. This encodes CASSYTAVWSNYGYTF. The chain combines TRBV6-2 or TRBV6-3 with TRBJ1-2; D gene uncertain. This CDR3 contains 16 residues. Trimming removed 2 bases at V and 0 bases at J, with 13 bases between. Germline V lookup: CDR1 MNHEY, CDR2 SVGEGT.

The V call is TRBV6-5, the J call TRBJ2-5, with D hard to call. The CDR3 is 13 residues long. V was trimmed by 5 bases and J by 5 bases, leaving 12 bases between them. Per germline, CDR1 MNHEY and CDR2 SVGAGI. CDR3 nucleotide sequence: TGTGCCAGCAGTCGAAACACCGGGGAGACCCAGTACTTC. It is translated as CASSRNTGETQYF.

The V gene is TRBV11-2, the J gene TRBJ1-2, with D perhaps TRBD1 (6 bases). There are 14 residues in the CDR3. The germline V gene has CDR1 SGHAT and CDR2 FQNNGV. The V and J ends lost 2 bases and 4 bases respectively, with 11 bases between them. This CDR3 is CASSLTGTSYGYTF. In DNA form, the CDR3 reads TGTGCCAGCAGCTTAACCGGGACATCCTATGGCTACACCTTC.

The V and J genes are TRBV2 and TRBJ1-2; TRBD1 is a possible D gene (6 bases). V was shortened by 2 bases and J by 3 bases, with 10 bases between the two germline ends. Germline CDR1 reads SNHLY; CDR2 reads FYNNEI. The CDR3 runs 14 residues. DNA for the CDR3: TGTGCCAGCAGTGAATCAGGGGTGGACTATGGCTACACCTTC. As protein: CASSESGVDYGYTF.

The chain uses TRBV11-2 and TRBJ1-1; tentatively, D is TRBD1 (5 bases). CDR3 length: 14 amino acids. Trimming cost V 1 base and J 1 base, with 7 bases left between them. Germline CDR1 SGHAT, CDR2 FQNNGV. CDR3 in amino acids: CASSLGQGNTEAFF. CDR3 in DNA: TGTGCCAGCAGCTTAGGGCAGGGGAACACTGAAGCTTTCTTT.